This record concerns one T cell receptor beta chain sequence. Antigen: not known. A multiplex PCR was run with 60 Vbeta primers and 13 Jbeta primers. TCRdb keeps only in-frame clones here, not all; method: immunoSEQ multiplex PCR. The sample includes some 150,000 clones, about 80% of them seen just once. The sample comes from a study of cytomegalovirus exposure and HLA in healthy donors. Germline CDR1 is MNHNY and CDR2 is SVGAGI (reference sequence). With V trimmed by 0 bases and J by 7 bases, 3 bases remained unmatched. The CDR3 spans 14 residues. Study outcomes and limitations: Near-uniform donor sequencing depth was presumed by presence/absence analyses.

The chain combines TRBV6-6 with TRBJ1-3; 7 bases align to TRBD1. Input material: PBMCs. The TCR sequence derives from a woman aged 50 to 65 in good health and CMV-seronegative. In nucleotides, the CDR3 is TGTGCCAGCAGTTACTCGGGACAGCCCAACACCATATATTTT. As protein: CASSYSGQPNTIYF.